This T cell receptor beta chain is drawn from a study of CD8+ T cells in alopecia areata. Study context: Among treated patients, oral tofacitinib was administered at 5 to 10 mg twice daily.

Extracted RNA was reverse transcribed, and the resulting cDNA served as sequencing template. Libraries were prepared by immunoSEQ multiplex PCR; TCRdb keeps only in-frame clonotypes and omits some of them. The sample has roughly 150,000 clones, nearly 55% seen once; the top ten hold about 15%. Documented treatment: oral pan-JAK inhibitor, 5-10 mg twice daily. The ends were cut back, 1 base at V and 2 bases at J, with 8 bases in the middle. Germline V gene data show CDR1 as LGHNA and CDR2 as YSLEER. The CDR3 contains 14 residues. The material sequenced was CD8+ T cells sorted from blood, taken at week 4, from a patient treated with tofacitinib. The TCR sequence derives from a human donor with alopecia areata. V and J are TRBV4-3 and TRBJ1-2; D is ambiguous. In DNA, the CDR3 is TGCGCCAGCAGCCAAGCCGACTTCAACTATGGCTACACCTTC. Translating gives CASSQADFNYGYTF.